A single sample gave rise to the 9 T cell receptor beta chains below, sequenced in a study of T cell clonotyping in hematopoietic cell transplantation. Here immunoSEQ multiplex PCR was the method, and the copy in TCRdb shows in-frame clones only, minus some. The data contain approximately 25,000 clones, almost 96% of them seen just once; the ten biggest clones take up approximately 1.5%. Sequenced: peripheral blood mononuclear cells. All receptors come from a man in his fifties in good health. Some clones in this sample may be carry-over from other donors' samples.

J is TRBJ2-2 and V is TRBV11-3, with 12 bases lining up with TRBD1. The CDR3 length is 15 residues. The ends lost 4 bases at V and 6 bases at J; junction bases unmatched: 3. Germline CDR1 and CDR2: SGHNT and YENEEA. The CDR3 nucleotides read TGTGCCAGCAGCTCGGGACAGGGGGCCTCCGGGGAGCTGTTTTTT. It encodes CASSSGQGASGELFF.

DNA of the CDR3: TGCGCCAGCAGCTTGGGAGACTACCGAGGGCAGTACTTC. Amino acids: CASSLGDYRGQYF. The J gene is TRBJ2-7, the V gene TRBV5-1, with D maybe TRBD2 (5 bases). This CDR3 comprises 13 residues. With 0 bases removed from V and 9 bases from J, the gap between germline ends came to 13 bases. Germline V gene sequence: CDR1 SGHRS, CDR2 YFSETQ.

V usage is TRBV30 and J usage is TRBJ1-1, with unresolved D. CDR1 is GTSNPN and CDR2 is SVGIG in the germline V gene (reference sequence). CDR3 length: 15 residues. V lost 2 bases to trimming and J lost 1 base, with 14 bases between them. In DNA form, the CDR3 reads TGTGCCTGGAGTCCCCCCGGGGTGGGGAACACTGAAGCTTTCTTT. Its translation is CAWSPPGVGNTEAFF.

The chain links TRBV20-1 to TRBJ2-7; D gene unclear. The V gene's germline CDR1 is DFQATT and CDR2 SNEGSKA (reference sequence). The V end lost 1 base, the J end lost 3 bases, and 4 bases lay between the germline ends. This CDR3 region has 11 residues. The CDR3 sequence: CSARGDYEQYF. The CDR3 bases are TGCAGTGCTAGAGGGGACTACGAGCAGTACTTC.

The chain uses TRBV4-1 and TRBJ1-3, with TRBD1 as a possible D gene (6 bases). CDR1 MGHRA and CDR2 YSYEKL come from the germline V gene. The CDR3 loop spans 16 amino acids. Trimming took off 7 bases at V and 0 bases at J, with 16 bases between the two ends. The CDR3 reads CASKRTAGNSGNTIYF. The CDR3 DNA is TGCGCCAGCAAGCGGACAGCCGGAAACTCTGGAAACACCATATATTTT.

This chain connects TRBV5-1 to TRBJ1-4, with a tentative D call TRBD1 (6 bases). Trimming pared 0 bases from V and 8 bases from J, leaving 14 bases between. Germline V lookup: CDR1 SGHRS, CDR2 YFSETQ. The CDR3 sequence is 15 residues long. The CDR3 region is CASSLGAGEEEKLFF. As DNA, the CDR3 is TGCGCCAGCAGCTTGGGAGCAGGGGAGGAGGAAAAACTGTTTTTT.

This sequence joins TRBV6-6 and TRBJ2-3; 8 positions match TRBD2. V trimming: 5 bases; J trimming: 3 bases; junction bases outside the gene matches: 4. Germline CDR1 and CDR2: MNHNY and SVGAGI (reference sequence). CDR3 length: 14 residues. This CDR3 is CASSAGGATDTQYF. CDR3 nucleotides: TGTGCCAGCAGTGCCGGGGGGGCAACAGATACGCAGTATTTT.

The CDR3 loop reads CAWSVDVNQPQHF. The CDR3 DNA is TGTGCCTGGAGTGTTGATGTCAATCAGCCCCAGCATTTT. The rearrangement uses TRBV30 and TRBJ1-5; D is unresolved. The ends were cut back, 0 bases at V and 3 bases at J, with 6 bases in the middle. The germline V gene encodes CDR1 GTSNPN and CDR2 SVGIG (reference sequence). The CDR3 contains 13 residues.

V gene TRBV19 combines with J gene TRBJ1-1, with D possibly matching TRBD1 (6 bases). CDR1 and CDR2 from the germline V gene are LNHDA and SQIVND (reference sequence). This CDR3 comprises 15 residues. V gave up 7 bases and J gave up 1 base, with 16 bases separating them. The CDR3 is CASIQPQGRNTEAFF. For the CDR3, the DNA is TGTGCCAGTATCCAGCCGCAGGGGCGGAACACTGAAGCTTTCTTT. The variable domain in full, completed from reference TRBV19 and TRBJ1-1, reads DGGITQSPKYLFRKEGQNVTLSCEQNLNHDAMYWYRQDPGQGLRLIYYSQIVNDFQKGDIAEGYSVSREKKESFPLTVTSAQKNPTAFYLCASIQPQGRNTEAFFGQGTRLTVV.